This is a list of T cell receptor beta chains from one sample in a study of blood T cell repertoires in COVID-19. Here immunoSEQ multiplex PCR was the method, and the copy in TCRdb shows in-frame clones only, minus some. The table shows more than 95,000 clones, with around 90% occurring only once. Source material: peripheral blood. The receptors were sampled from a human donor in a cohort sampled during active COVID-19. Both conserved end residues are part of each CDR3. A D gene is named only where the DNA matches it firmly.

v_gene	d_gene	j_gene	CDR3aa
TRBV18	TRBD2	TRBJ2-1	CASSPGTSPYNEQFF
TRBV27	-	TRBJ1-2	CASSLVAANYGYTF
TRBV5-1	TRBD1	TRBJ1-6	CASSSGQFRSPLHF
TRBV28	-	TRBJ2-3	CASSEDLEVTDTQYF
TRBV7-2	TRBD2	TRBJ2-7	CASSSRLAGVGEQYF
TRBV25-1	-	TRBJ1-6	CASSEWYGGNSPLHF
TRBV19	-	TRBJ2-7	CASSSQTGPYEQYF
TRBV19	-	TRBJ1-5	CASSILSNSNQPQHF
TRBV7-6	TRBD2	TRBJ2-5	CASSLGASGGTETQYF
TRBV18	-	TRBJ2-2	CASSGPGELFF
TRBV6-6	TRBD1	TRBJ2-5	CASSPWTGALQETQYF
TRBV2	TRBD2	TRBJ2-1	CASMVASGGLSSYNEQFF
TRBV7-2	-	TRBJ2-7	CASSLARRYEQYF
TRBV15	-	TRBJ2-4	CATSRVGFRGSLAKNIQYF
TRBV3-1/TRBV3-2	-	TRBJ1-2	CASSQGGGYTF
TRBV6-6	-	TRBJ1-2	CASSPARGGSNYGYTF
TRBV6-2/TRBV6-3	-	TRBJ2-5	CASSYYTYQETQYF
TRBV7-3	-	TRBJ2-7	CASSPRTNGEQYF
TRBV9	TRBD2	TRBJ2-3	CASSHPGLAGTTDTQYF
TRBV19	-	TRBJ1-2	CASQGGGGYTF
TRBV5-1	-	TRBJ2-7	CASSSTINYLIPSEQYF
TRBV30	TRBD1	TRBJ1-4	CAWKRGQGAVEKLFF
TRBV18	TRBD1	TRBJ1-5	CASSRGTVTLNQPQHF
TRBV19	-	TRBJ2-4	CASSPGAKNIQYF
TRBV28	TRBD1	TRBJ2-5	CASSFPGGQETQYF
TRBV5-1	-	TRBJ1-1	CASNAYAAGTEAFF
TRBV24-1	-	TRBJ1-5	CATQAGNNQPQHF
TRBV7-9	-	TRBJ1-1	CASSRPGVSEAFF
TRBV27	-	TRBJ2-7	CASSLRFGSYEQYF
TRBV10-3	TRBD2	TRBJ2-7	CAIRGGDYEQYF
TRBV7-3	TRBD2	TRBJ2-1	CASSLLAGAYNEQFF
TRBV9	TRBD2	TRBJ2-1	CASSSKVAGGGRNEQFF
TRBV7-6	TRBD1	TRBJ2-1	CASSLGTGLSNEQFF
TRBV7-9	TRBD2	TRBJ2-5	CASSLGRLAEETQYF
TRBV4-3	-	TRBJ1-2	CASSQGGGYGYTF
TRBV2	TRBD1	TRBJ1-6	CASSYRGSGSPLHF
TRBV3-1/TRBV3-2	TRBD1	TRBJ2-3	CASSRDRVTDTQYF